This T cell receptor (beta chain) was captured in a study of early T cells in non-severe SARS-CoV-2 infection. About the research overall: Alpha and beta chains were unpaired, from unsorted whole-blood bulk RNA.

Concerning this clonotype itself: Its cognate antigen is unknown.

The TCR library protocol attached unique molecular identifiers to the individual cDNA molecules. TCRdb re-derived calls from the 5' RACE reads in MiXCR, one entry per CDR3 protein. The sample comprises approximately 77,000 distinct CDR3 sequences, 15% of which are singletons, and more than 10% rests with the top ten. Broader study findings: Matches to VDJdb favored anti-spike CD8 responses and missed private and CD4 specificities.

CDR1 and CDR2 (germline): DFQATT, SNEGSKA (reference sequence). This CDR3 comprises 14 residues. Germline trimming cut 3 bases from V and 5 bases from J; bases unmatched to any gene: 4. The genes are TRBV20-1 and TRBJ2-5; 12 bases are shared with TRBD1. The sample was whole blood. This clonotype originated in an adult who was a healthcare worker with PCR-confirmed SARS-CoV-2 infection or an uninfected control (not recorded which). CDR3 nucleotide sequence: TGCAGTGCTAGCGGGACAGGGGGCGCGGAGACCCAGTACTTC. It translates to CSASGTGGAETQYF.